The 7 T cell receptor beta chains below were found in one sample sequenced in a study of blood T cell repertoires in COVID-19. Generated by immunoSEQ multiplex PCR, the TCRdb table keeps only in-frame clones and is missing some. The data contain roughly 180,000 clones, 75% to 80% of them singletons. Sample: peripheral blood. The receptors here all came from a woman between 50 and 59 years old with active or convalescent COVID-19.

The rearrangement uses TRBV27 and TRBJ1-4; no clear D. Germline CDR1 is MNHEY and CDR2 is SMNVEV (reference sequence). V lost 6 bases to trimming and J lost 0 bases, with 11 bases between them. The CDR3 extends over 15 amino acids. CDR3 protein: CASRTNVATNEKLFF. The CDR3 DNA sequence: TGTGCCAGCAGGACAAACGTTGCAACTAATGAAAAACTGTTTTTT.

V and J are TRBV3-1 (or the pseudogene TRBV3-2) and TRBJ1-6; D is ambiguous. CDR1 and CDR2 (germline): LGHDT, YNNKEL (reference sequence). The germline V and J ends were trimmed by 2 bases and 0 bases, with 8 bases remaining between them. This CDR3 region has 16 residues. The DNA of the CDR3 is TGTGCCAGCAGCCAAAATCTCCTCTCCTATAATTCACCCCTCCACTTT. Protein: CASSQNLLSYNSPLHF.

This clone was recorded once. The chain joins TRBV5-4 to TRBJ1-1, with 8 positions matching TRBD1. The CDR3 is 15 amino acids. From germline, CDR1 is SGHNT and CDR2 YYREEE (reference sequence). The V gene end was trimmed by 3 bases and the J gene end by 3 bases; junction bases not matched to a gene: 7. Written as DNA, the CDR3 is TGTGCCAGCAGCTCTTTCCAGGGGGCGGACACTGAAGCTTTCTTT. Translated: CASSSFQGADTEAFF. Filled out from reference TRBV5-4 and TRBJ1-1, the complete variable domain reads ETGVTQSPTHLIKTRGQQVTLRCSSQSGHNTVSWYQQALGQGPQFIFQYYREEENGRGNFPPRFSGLQFPNYSSELNVNALELDDSALYLCASSSFQGADTEAFFGQGTRLTVV.

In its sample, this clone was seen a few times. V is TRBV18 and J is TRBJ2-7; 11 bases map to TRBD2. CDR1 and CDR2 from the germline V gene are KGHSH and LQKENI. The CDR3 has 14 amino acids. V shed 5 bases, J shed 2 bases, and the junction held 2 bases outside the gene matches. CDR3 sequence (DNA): TGTGCCAGCTCAGCGGGACTAGCGGCCTACGAGCAGTACTTC. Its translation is CASSAGLAAYEQYF.

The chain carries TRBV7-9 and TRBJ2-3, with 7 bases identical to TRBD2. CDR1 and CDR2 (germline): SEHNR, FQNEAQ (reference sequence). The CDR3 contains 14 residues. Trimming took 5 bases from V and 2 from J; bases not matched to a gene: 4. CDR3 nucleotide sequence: TGTGCCAGCAGCATCAGCGGGGCCACAGATACGCAGTATTTT. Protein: CASSISGATDTQYF.

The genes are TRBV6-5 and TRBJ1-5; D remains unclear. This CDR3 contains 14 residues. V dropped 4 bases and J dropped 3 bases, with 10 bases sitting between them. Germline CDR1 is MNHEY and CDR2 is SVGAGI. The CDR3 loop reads CASSLISNNQPQHF. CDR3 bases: TGTGCCAGCAGTTTAATCAGTAACAATCAGCCCCAGCATTTT.

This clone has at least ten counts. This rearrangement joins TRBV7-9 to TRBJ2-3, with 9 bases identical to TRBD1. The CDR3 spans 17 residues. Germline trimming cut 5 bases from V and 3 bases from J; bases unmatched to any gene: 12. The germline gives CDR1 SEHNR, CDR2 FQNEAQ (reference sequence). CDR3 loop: CASSLGRTGERTDTQYF. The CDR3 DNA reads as TGTGCCAGCAGCCTGGGACGGACAGGGGAAAGGACAGATACGCAGTATTTT. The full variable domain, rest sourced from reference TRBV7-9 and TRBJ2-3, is DTGVSQNPRHKITKRGQNVTFRCDPISEHNRLYWYRQTLGQGPEFLTYFQNEAQLEKSRLLSDRFSAERPKGSFSTLEIQRTEQGDSAMYLCASSLGRTGERTDTQYFGPGTRLTVL.